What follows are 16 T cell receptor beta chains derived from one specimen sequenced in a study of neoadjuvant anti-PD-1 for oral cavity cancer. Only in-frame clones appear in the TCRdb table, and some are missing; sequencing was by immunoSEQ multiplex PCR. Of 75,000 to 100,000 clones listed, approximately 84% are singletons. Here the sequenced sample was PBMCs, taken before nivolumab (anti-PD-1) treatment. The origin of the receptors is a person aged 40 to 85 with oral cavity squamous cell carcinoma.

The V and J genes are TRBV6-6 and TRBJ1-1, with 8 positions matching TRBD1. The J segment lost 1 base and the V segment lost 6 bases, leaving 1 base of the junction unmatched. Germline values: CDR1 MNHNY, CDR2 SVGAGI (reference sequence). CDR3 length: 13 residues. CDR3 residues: CASRQGENTEAFF. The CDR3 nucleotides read TGTGCCAGCAGACAGGGGGAGAACACTGAAGCTTTCTTT.

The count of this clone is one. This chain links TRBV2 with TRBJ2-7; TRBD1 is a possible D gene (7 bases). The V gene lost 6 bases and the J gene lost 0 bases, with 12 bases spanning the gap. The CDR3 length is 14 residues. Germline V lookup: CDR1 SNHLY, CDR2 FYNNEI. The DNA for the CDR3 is TGTGCCAGCAGATTCAGGGGGGACTCCTACGAGCAGTACTTC. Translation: CASRFRGDSYEQYF. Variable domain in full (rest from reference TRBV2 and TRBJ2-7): EPEVTQTPSHQVTQMGQEVILRCVPISNHLYFYWYRQILGQKVEFLVSFYNNEISEKSEIFDDQFSVERPDGSNFTLKIRSTKLEDSAMYFCASRFRGDSYEQYFGPGTRLTVT.

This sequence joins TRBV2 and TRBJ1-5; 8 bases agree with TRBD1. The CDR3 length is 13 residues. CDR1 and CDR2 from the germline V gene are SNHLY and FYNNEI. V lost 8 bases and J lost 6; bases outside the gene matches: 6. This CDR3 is CASGGQGSQPQHF. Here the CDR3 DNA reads TGTGCCAGCGGTGGACAGGGCAGTCAGCCCCAGCATTTT.

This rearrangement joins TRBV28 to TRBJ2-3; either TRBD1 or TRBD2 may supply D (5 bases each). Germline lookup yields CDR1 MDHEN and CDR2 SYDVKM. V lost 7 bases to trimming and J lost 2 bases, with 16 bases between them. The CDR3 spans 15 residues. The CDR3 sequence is CASTGRGRVTDTQYF. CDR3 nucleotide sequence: TGTGCCAGCACCGGCCGGGGCAGAGTCACAGATACGCAGTATTTT.

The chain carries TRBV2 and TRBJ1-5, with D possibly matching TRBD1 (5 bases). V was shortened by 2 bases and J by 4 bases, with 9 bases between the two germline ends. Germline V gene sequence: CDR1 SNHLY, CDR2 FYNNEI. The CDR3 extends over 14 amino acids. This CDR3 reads CASSEPRANQPQHF. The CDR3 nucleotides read TGTGCCAGCAGTGAACCCAGGGCGAATCAGCCCCAGCATTTT.

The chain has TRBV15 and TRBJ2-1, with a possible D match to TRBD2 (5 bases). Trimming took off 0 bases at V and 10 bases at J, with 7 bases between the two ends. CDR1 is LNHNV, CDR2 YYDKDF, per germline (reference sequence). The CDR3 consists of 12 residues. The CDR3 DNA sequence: TGTGCCACCAGCAGAGATGGGAGAGAGCAGTTCTTC. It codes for CATSRDGREQFF.

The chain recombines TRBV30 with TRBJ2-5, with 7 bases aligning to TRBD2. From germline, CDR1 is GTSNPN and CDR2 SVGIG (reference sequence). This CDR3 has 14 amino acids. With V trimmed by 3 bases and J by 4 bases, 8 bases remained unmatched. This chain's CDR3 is CAWRGLAVTETQYF. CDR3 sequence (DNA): TGTGCCTGGAGGGGCCTAGCGGTGACAGAGACCCAGTACTTC. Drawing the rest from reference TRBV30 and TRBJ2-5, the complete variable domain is SQTIHQWPATLVQPVGSPLSLECTVEGTSNPNLYWYRQAAGRGLQLLFYSVGIGQISSEVPQNLSASRPQDRQFILSSKKLLLSDSGFYLCAWRGLAVTETQYFGPGTRLLVL.

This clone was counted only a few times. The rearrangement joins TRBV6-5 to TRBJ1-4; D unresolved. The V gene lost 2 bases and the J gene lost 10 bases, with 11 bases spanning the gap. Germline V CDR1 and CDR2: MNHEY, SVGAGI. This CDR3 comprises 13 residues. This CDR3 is CASSYTSGGKLFF. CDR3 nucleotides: TGTGCCAGCAGTTACACCTCCGGAGGAAAACTGTTTTTT.

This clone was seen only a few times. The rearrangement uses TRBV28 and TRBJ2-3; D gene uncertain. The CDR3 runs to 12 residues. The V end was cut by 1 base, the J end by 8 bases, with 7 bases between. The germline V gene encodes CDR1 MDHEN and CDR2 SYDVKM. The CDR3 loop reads CASSLSPGTQYF. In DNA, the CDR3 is TGTGCCAGCAGTTTATCACCGGGTACGCAGTATTTT.

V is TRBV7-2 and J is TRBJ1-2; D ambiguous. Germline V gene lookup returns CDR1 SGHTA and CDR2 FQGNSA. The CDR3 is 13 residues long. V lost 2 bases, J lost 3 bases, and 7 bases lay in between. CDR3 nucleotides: TGTGCCAGCAGCTTAAGCGCAGACTATGGCTACACCTTC. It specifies CASSLSADYGYTF.

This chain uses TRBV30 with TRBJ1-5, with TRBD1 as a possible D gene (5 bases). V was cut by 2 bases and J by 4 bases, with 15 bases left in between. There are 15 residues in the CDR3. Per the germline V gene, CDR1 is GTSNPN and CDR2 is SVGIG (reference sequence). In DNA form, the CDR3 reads TGTGCCTGGAGTTCAGCAGGGCCGTGGAATCAGCCCCAGCATTTT. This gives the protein CAWSSAGPWNQPQHF.

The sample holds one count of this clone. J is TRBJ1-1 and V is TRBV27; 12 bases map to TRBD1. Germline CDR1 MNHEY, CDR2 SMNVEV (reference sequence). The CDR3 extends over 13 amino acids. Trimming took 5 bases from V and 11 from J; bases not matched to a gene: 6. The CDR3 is CASSRDRGRSAFF. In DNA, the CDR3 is TGTGCCAGCAGTCGGGACAGGGGGCGAAGTGCTTTCTTT.

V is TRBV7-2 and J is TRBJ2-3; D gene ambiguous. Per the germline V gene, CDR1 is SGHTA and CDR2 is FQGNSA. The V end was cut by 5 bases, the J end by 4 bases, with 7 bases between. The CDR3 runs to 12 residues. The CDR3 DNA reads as TGTGCCAGCAGCGGGGTATCAGATACGCAGTATTTT. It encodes CASSGVSDTQYF. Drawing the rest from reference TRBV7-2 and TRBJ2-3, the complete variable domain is GAGVSQSPSNKVTEKGKDVELRCDPISGHTALYWYRQSLGQGLEFLIYFQGNSAPDKSGLPSDRFSAERTGGSVSTLTIQRTQQEDSAVYLCASSGVSDTQYFGPGTRLTVL.

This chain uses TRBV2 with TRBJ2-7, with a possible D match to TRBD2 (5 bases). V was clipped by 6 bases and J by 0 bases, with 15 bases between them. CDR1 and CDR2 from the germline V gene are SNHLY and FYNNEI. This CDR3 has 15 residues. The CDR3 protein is CASSPHTGSSYEQYF. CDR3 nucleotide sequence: TGTGCCAGCAGCCCACACACGGGGAGCTCCTACGAGCAGTACTTC.

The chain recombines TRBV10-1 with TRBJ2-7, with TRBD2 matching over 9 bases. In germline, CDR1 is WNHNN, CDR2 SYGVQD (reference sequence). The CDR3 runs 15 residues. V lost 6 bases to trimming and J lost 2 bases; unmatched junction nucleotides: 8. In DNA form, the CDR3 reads TGCGCCAGCAGGCCCGGGCTAGCGGGAACCTACGAGCAGTACTTC. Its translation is CASRPGLAGTYEQYF.

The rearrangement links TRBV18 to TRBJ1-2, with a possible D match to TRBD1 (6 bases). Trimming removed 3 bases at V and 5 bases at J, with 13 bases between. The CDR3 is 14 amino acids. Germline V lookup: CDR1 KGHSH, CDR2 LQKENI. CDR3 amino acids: CASSPSRGEYGYTF. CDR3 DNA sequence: TGTGCCAGCTCACCCAGCAGGGGAGAGTATGGCTACACCTTC.